Listed below are T cell receptor beta chains from one sample, sequenced in a study of blood T cell repertoires in COVID-19. The method was immunoSEQ multiplex PCR; TCRdb's version includes in-frame clones alone and lacks a portion of them. The sample holds approximately 63,000 clones, roughly 76% seen once. The specimen was peripheral blood. The receptors were gathered from a woman of 80 years or more with acute or convalescent COVID-19. Both conserved end residues are part of each CDR3. A D gene is named only where the DNA matches it firmly. Clone size is given for some rows only: seen once, a few or many times, or a class if the clone is expanded.

j_gene	v_gene	abundance	d_gene	CDR3aa	CDR3nt
TRBJ2-2	TRBV5-1	once	-	CASSLVAGRGNTGELFF	TGCGCCAGCAGCTTGGTTGCGGGAAGGGGCAACACCGGGGAGCTGTTTTTT
TRBJ2-7	TRBV7-8	-	-	CASSLRRQSSYEQYF	TGTGCCAGCAGCTTACGACGACAGAGCTCCTACGAGCAGTACTTC
TRBJ2-7	TRBV6-5	-	TRBD1	CASDRERAYEQYF	TGTGCCAGCGACAGGGAAAGAGCCTACGAGCAGTACTTC
TRBJ1-4	TRBV29-1	-	TRBD1	CSAGDRLGEKLFF	TGCAGCGCTGGGGACAGGTTAGGGGAAAAACTGTTTTTT
TRBJ1-1	TRBV15	-	-	CATSGNRVGKTEAFF	TGTGCCACCAGCGGAAACAGGGTTGGTAAAACTGAAGCTTTCTTT
TRBJ2-1	TRBV18	few	TRBD2	CASSALAGEQFF	TGTGCCAGCTCAGCACTAGCGGGTGAGCAGTTCTTC
TRBJ2-7	TRBV3-1/TRBV3-2	-	TRBD1	CASSQAQGATYEQYF	TGTGCCAGCAGCCAAGCGCAGGGGGCGACCTACGAGCAGTACTTC
TRBJ1-1	TRBV7-8	once	TRBD1	CASSTLTGENTEAFF	TGTGCCAGCAGCACCCTCACAGGGGAGAACACTGAAGCTTTCTTT
TRBJ1-5	TRBV27	once	-	CASSLWQGNQPQHF	TGTGCCAGCAGTTTATGGCAGGGTAATCAGCCCCAGCATTTT
TRBJ2-3	TRBV7-3	-	-	CASSYGGTAQYF	TGTGCCAGCAGCTACGGAGGCACGGCGCAGTATTTT
TRBJ2-1	TRBV21-1	-	-	CASSQRWDSYNEQFF	TGTGCCAGCAGCCAAAGATGGGACAGCTACAATGAGCAGTTCTTC
TRBJ2-3	TRBV4-3	-	TRBD2	CASSHRLAVTDTQYF	TGCGCCAGCAGCCACCGACTAGCGGTCACAGATACGCAGTATTTT
TRBJ2-5	TRBV11-2	-	-	CASTPGWRVETQYF	TGTGCCAGCACCCCGGGTTGGAGGGTCGAGACCCAGTACTTC
TRBJ2-7	TRBV28	-	TRBD2	CASSKSSGFSYEQYF	TGTGCCAGCAGTAAGTCTAGCGGCTTCTCCTACGAGCAGTACTTC
TRBJ2-3	TRBV3-1/TRBV3-2	-	TRBD2	CASRVGTSGRDTQYF	TGTGCCAGCAGGGTTGGGACTAGCGGGAGGGATACGCAGTATTTT
TRBJ2-7	TRBV6-5	-	TRBD1	CASWDTGTGGGEQYF	TGTGCCAGCTGGGATACCGGGACAGGGGGTGGGGAGCAGTACTTC
TRBJ2-3	TRBV2	-	-	CASGKELGTDTQYF	TGTGCCAGTGGTAAGGAGTTGGGCACAGATACGCAGTATTTT
TRBJ2-5	TRBV2	-	TRBD1	CASSDPTGEGTQYF	TGTGCCAGCAGTGATCCCACAGGGGAAGGGACCCAGTACTTC
TRBJ2-1	TRBV10-2	-	-	CASSTRFNEQFF	TGCGCCAGCTCAACTAGATTCAATGAGCAGTTCTTC
TRBJ2-7	TRBV24-1	-	-	CATSDTMLRPHEQYF	TGTGCCACCAGTGATACTATGTTACGTCCCCACGAGCAGTACTTC
TRBJ1-2	TRBV21-1	-	-	CAGYRDRGPEEFNYGYTF	TGTGCCGGCTACCGGGACAGGGGCCCCGAAGAATTTAACTATGGCTACACCTTC
TRBJ2-7	TRBV9	-	TRBD2	CASSPGLAGVQAYEQYF	TGTGCCAGCAGCCCCGGACTAGCGGGAGTTCAAGCCTACGAGCAGTACTTC
TRBJ1-5	TRBV19	-	-	CASSIASGVNQPQHF	TGTGCCAGTAGTATAGCTTCAGGGGTCAATCAGCCCCAGCATTTT
TRBJ2-7	TRBV18	once	TRBD1	CASSPSDRGGYEQYF	TGTGCCAGCTCACCCTCGGACAGGGGGGGTTACGAGCAGTACTTC
TRBJ1-5	TRBV2	few	-	CASSGTGENQPQHF	TGTGCCAGCAGTGGGACGGGGGAAAATCAGCCCCAGCATTTT
TRBJ1-4	TRBV7-3	-	-	CASSLTVRGDATNEKLFF	TGTGCCAGCAGCTTAACCGTGCGCGGGGATGCAACTAATGAAAAACTGTTTTTT
TRBJ2-7	TRBV6-6	once	TRBD1	CASSSTDRGRYEQYF	TGTGCCAGCAGTTCCACTGACAGGGGCCGCTACGAGCAGTACTTC
TRBJ2-1	TRBV11-2	-	TRBD2	CASSPGTSGRSSYNEQFF	TGTGCCAGCAGCCCTGGGACTAGCGGGAGGAGCTCCTACAATGAGCAGTTCTTC
TRBJ1-2	TRBV10-3	-	TRBD1	CAISELGQNYGYTF	TGTGCCATCAGTGAATTGGGACAGAACTATGGCTACACCTTC
TRBJ2-5	TRBV15	-	-	CATSRGGDVGPETQYF	TGTGCCACCAGCAGAGGGGGGGACGTAGGCCCGGAGACCCAGTACTTC
TRBJ2-5	TRBV27	-	TRBD1	CASSLKGQYQETQYF	TGTGCCAGCAGTTTAAAGGGACAGTACCAAGAGACCCAGTACTTC
TRBJ1-1	TRBV2	once	-	CASSEGVVAFF	TGTGCCAGCAGTGAAGGCGTGGTAGCTTTCTTT
TRBJ2-1	TRBV11-2	once	TRBD2	CASSMGLAGRYNEQFF	TGTGCCAGCAGCATGGGACTAGCGGGACGGTACAATGAGCAGTTCTTC
TRBJ2-1	TRBV20-1	-	-	CSASNPRRGSYNEQFF	TGCAGTGCAAGTAACCCCCGCCGGGGCTCCTACAATGAGCAGTTCTTC
TRBJ2-7	TRBV2	-	-	CASSPSYEQYF	TGTGCCAGCAGCCCTTCCTACGAGCAGTACTTC
TRBJ1-2	TRBV4-1	-	-	CASSLRVDAGYTF	TGCGCCAGCAGCCTCCGGGTGGATGCTGGCTACACCTTC
TRBJ2-7	TRBV5-1	-	-	CASSLIGDDREQYF	TGCGCCAGCAGCTTGATAGGGGACGACAGGGAGCAGTACTTC
TRBJ1-1	TRBV19	-	TRBD1	CASSRTGQGRTEAFF	TGTGCCAGTAGCCGCACGGGACAGGGGAGGACTGAAGCTTTCTTT
TRBJ2-5	TRBV3-1/TRBV3-2	-	TRBD1	CASSAFGGQGGETQYF	TGTGCCAGCAGCGCGTTTGGGGGACAGGGTGGAGAGACCCAGTACTTC
TRBJ1-5	TRBV6-5	few	-	CANREVYSNQPQHF	TGTGCCAATCGGGAGGTCTATAGCAATCAGCCCCAGCATTTT
TRBJ1-5	TRBV11-2	few	TRBD1	CASSGNLEDREVLEQPQHF	TGTGCCAGCAGTGGGAATCTGGAAGACAGGGAGGTTTTGGAGCAGCCCCAGCATTTT
TRBJ2-2	TRBV7-3	few	-	CASSPDSANTGELFF	TGTGCCAGCAGCCCGGACTCCGCGAACACCGGGGAGCTGTTTTTT
TRBJ2-1	TRBV27	-	-	CASSLIPPPTGNEQFF	TGTGCCAGCAGTCTAATTCCACCACCAACAGGCAATGAGCAGTTCTTC
TRBJ1-5	TRBV18	-	-	CASSPRGGGGNQPQHF	TGTGCCAGCTCACCCCGGGGGGGTGGGGGCAATCAGCCCCAGCATTTT
TRBJ2-6	TRBV5-4	-	TRBD1	CASSPQGAVLTF	TGTGCCAGCAGCCCGCAGGGGGCCGTCCTGACTTTC